The clone carrying this T cell receptor (beta chain) was found many times. Its antigen is unknown. Original methodology: In papillary thyroid cancer, a distant-metastasis classifier was built using CDR3 differences across clinicopathological groups. TCRdb re-called the PCR reads via MiXCR. The V and J calls shown here were made by TCRdb, not taken from the authors' results. In the table there are 30,000 to 40,000 clones, 15% of which are singletons. This record belongs to a study of metastatic and nonmetastatic thyroid tumors. Study background: Both malignant and benign thyroid patients supplied peripheral blood and tumor or nodule tissue samples, across which the repertoires of these patients were then compared. Broader study findings: According to reports, the diversity of TCR beta was significantly higher in malignant thyroid tumors than in benign nodules, and this held in both blood and tumor samples.

This CDR3 has 16 amino acids. Trimming stripped 1 base from V and 0 bases from J, with 10 bases between. Germline V gene data show CDR1 as SEHNR and CDR2 as FQNEAQ (reference sequence). Thyroid surgery was performed in patients who had received no treatment beforehand. The origin of this receptor is a male donor with papillary thyroid cancer or a benign thyroid nodule (not recorded which). Some clones in this sample may be carry-over from other donors' samples. The sequencing input was blood. This chain connects TRBV7-9 to TRBJ2-1; D not certain. This CDR3 reads CASSLDADPSYNEQFF. In DNA, the CDR3 is TGTGCCAGCAGCTTAGACGCGGACCCCTCCTACAATGAGCAGTTCTTC.